The 23 T cell receptor beta chains listed next were all sequenced from one sample in a study of T cells in Graves' hyperthyroidism and ophthalmopathy. Using RNA transcripts as the source, TCR beta CDR3 regions were amplified. The HTBI primer set drove a first-round RT-PCR of the TCR CDR3. TCRdb fed the multiplex PCR reads into MiXCR, producing one record per CDR3 protein. The data hold about 250,000 distinct CDR3 sequences, with 24% observed a single time. Sequencing was performed on blood. Source of these receptors: a woman in her thirties or forties with Graves' ophthalmopathy.

This chain links TRBV30 with TRBJ2-4, with 8 nucleotides matching TRBD2. Trimming took 2 bases from V and 5 from J; bases not matched to a gene: 11. Per germline, CDR1 GTSNPN and CDR2 SVGIG (reference sequence). The CDR3 covers 16 residues. CDR3 residues: CAWSPGLAGIQNIQYF. CDR3 sequence (DNA): TGTGCCTGGAGTCCTGGGTTAGCGGGAATACAAAACATTCAGTACTTC.

Here the CDR3 DNA reads TGTGCCAGCAGTTTGGGCAGGGTGGGCCACATGAACACTGAAGCTTTCTTT. This sequence encodes CASSLGRVGHMNTEAFF. V is TRBV28 and J is TRBJ1-1; a possible D gene is TRBD1 (5 bases). The ends were cut back, 3 bases at V and 0 bases at J, with 17 bases in the middle. This CDR3 comprises 17 residues. The germline V gene has CDR1 MDHEN and CDR2 SYDVKM.

This clonotype was found many times. J is TRBJ1-5 and V is TRBV12-3 or TRBV12-4; D is unclear. V lost 6 bases to trimming and J lost 0 bases, with 9 bases between them. The CDR3 has 14 residues. CDR3 bases: TGTGCCAGCAGACCAGACAATAGCAATCAGCCCCAGCATTTT. This translates into CASRPDNSNQPQHF.

The chain combines TRBV24-1 with TRBJ2-7; perhaps TRBD1 as D (5 bases). The CDR3 loop spans 13 amino acids. Germline V lookup: CDR1 KGHDR, CDR2 SFDVKD. Trimming took 3 bases from V and 6 from J, leaving 11 bases between them. The DNA of the CDR3 is TGTGCCACCAGTGATCTTAGAAGGGGCGAGCAGTACTTC. Its protein product is CATSDLRRGEQYF.

Many counts were recorded for this clonotype. This chain links TRBV6-2 or TRBV6-3 with TRBJ2-7; 8 bases are a match to TRBD2. This CDR3 region has 15 residues. Germline-derived CDR1 and CDR2 are MNHEY and SVGEGT. V lost 2 bases, J lost 2 bases, and 5 bases stayed unmatched. The CDR3 DNA sequence: TGTGCCAGCAGTTACGCGGGAGGTAACCCCTACGAGCAGTACTTC. Translating it yields CASSYAGGNPYEQYF.

Notes on this clonotype: A read error may explain this, as a much larger clone is one base away. The chain recombines TRBV12-3 or TRBV12-4 with TRBJ1-6; TRBD1 aligns across 9 bases. With V trimmed by 5 bases and J by 15 bases, 11 bases remained unmatched. The CDR3 has 14 residues. CDR3 in amino acids: CASSPGTGRSSLHF. The CDR3, as DNA: TGTGCCAGCAGTCCTGGGACAGGGAGGTCTAGCCTCCACTTT.

This clonotype has a count of ten or more. The rearrangement joins TRBV6-1 to TRBJ2-7; no firm D call. The CDR3 is 14 amino acids. Trimming cost V 4 bases and J 6 bases, with 16 bases left between them. Germline V lookup: CDR1 MNHNS, CDR2 SASEGT. Written as DNA, the CDR3 is TGTGCCAGCAGTGTTCCACCTCCCCCAGGCGAGCAGTACTTC. This encodes CASSVPPPPGEQYF.

This clonotype was observed at least ten times. The chain uses TRBV29-1 and TRBJ1-3; weak D call: TRBD1 (6 bases). Germline V gene sequence: CDR1 SQVTM, CDR2 ANQGSEA. This CDR3 is 14 amino acids long. CDR3 sequence (DNA): TGCAGATACAAAAATTCGGGGGCAGGAAACACCATATATTTT. As protein: CRYKNSGAGNTIYF.

At least ten counts were recorded for this clonotype. This chain connects TRBV29-1 to TRBJ1-2; tentatively, D is TRBD1 (6 bases). This CDR3 comprises 11 residues. Germline CDR1 and CDR2: SQVTM and ANQGSEA. The V end lost 6 bases, the J end lost 6 bases, and 11 bases lay between the germline ends. This chain's CDR3 is CSVPNRDGYTF. DNA of the CDR3: TGCAGCGTGCCCAACAGGGATGGCTACACCTTC.

The V call is TRBV11-2, the J call TRBJ2-7; maybe TRBD2 (5 bases). V shed 4 bases and J shed 6 bases, with 16 bases lying between them. The length of the CDR3 is 14 residues. Germline values: CDR1 SGHAT, CDR2 FQNNGV. The CDR3 DNA follows: TGTGCCAGCAGCTCTTCGACTGGAGGAAGCGAGCAGTACTTC. The encoded protein is CASSSSTGGSEQYF.

Here the CDR3 DNA reads TGTGCCAGCATCCGACAGGGGGCCTATGGCTACACCTTC. It codes for CASIRQGAYGYTF. This chain joins TRBV28 and TRBJ1-2; 10 positions agree with TRBD1. The V gene's germline CDR1 is MDHEN and CDR2 SYDVKM. This CDR3 is built from 13 residues. Germline trimming cut 7 bases from V and 4 bases from J; bases unmatched to any gene: 3.

J is TRBJ2-2 and V is TRBV30, with a tentative D call TRBD2 (6 bases). CDR1 GTSNPN and CDR2 SVGIG come from the germline V gene (reference sequence). The CDR3 spans 14 residues. The V and J ends lost 0 bases and 6 bases respectively, with 11 bases between them. The CDR3, as DNA: TGTGCCTGGAGTGTAGGGCTAGCGTCCGGGGAGCTGTTTTTT. Translation: CAWSVGLASGELFF.

This clonotype was counted ten times or more. CDR3 amino acids: CASSIGTVRTYEQYF. CDR3 coding DNA: TGTGCCAGCAGCATCGGGACCGTTAGGACCTACGAGCAGTACTTC. V and J are TRBV7-8 and TRBJ2-7; D is tentatively TRBD1 or TRBD2 (5 bases each). CDR1 and CDR2 from the germline V gene are SGHVS and FQNEAQ. This CDR3 contains 15 residues. V shed 5 bases and J shed 2 bases, with 16 bases lying between them.

This clonotype has at least ten counts. The chain joins TRBV12-3 or TRBV12-4 to TRBJ1-5; D may be TRBD1 (6 bases). The ends were cut back, 6 bases at V and 5 bases at J, with 8 bases in the middle. The CDR3 consists of 12 residues. CDR3 DNA: TGTGCCAGCAGGACAGGATATCAGCCCCAGCATTTT. This encodes CASRTGYQPQHF.

This clonotype was observed at least ten times. V usage is TRBV12-5 and J usage is TRBJ1-2; D gene uncertain. V shed 8 bases and J shed 0 bases, with 10 bases lying between them. Germline V lookup: CDR1 LGHNT, CDR2 FRNRAP. This CDR3 comprises 13 residues. The CDR3 bases are TGTGCTAGTCAGGTGAGGGCTAACTATGGCTACACCTTC. It specifies CASQVRANYGYTF.

This clonotype was counted many times. This chain joins TRBV9 and TRBJ2-2; D call uncertain. V was cut by 1 base and J by 6 bases, with 7 bases left in between. Per germline, CDR1 SGDLS and CDR2 YYNGEE. The CDR3 is made up of 13 amino acids. CDR3 protein: CASSVSQSGELFF. CDR3 bases: TGTGCCAGCAGCGTAAGTCAGTCCGGGGAGCTGTTTTTT.

The table lists this clonotype with many counts. This sequence joins TRBV19 and TRBJ2-7, with 11 nucleotides matching TRBD1. This CDR3 is 14 amino acids long. Germline V gene sequence: CDR1 LNHDA, CDR2 SQIVND (reference sequence). V dropped 4 bases and J dropped 4; count of bases not matched to a gene: 3. The CDR3 region is CASSTGQGAYEQYF. As DNA, the CDR3 is TGTGCCAGTAGTACCGGACAGGGGGCTTACGAGCAGTACTTC.

This clonotype was seen ten or more times. The V gene is TRBV27, the J gene TRBJ2-7; no clear D gene. Trimming stripped 0 bases from V and 0 bases from J, with 6 bases between. The CDR3 is 14 residues long. CDR1 is MNHEY and CDR2 is SMNVEV in the germline V gene (reference sequence). Here the CDR3 DNA reads TGTGCCAGCAGTTTATCAGGCAACTCCTACGAGCAGTACTTC. Its protein product is CASSLSGNSYEQYF.

This clonotype occurred many times. The chain joins TRBV10-3 to TRBJ1-1, with D perhaps TRBD1 (6 bases). CDR1 is ENHRY, CDR2 SYGVKD, per germline. The ends were cut back, 6 bases at V and 0 bases at J, with 8 bases in the middle. The CDR3 has 13 amino acids. DNA for the CDR3: TGTGCCATCAGAGGACAGCTGAACACTGAAGCTTTCTTT. Protein sequence: CAIRGQLNTEAFF.

This clonotype was seen repeatedly, ten times or more. The chain recombines TRBV4-1 with TRBJ2-5; 9 bases are a match to TRBD2. The CDR3 has 15 amino acids. V dropped 5 bases and J dropped 2; count of bases not matched to a gene: 6. CDR1 is MGHRA, CDR2 YSYEKL, per germline. CDR3: CASSALTSGQETQYF. CDR3 nucleotides: TGCGCCAGCAGCGCATTGACTAGCGGACAAGAGACCCAGTACTTC.

V is TRBV10-3 and J is TRBJ1-2; weak D call: TRBD1 (5 bases). V was pared by 2 bases and J by 5 bases, with 21 bases between. This CDR3 comprises 17 residues. Germline CDR1 ENHRY, CDR2 SYGVKD. This CDR3 is CAISESYGTLQGYGYTF. The CDR3 region has the DNA TGTGCCATCAGTGAGAGTTATGGGACCCTCCAAGGGTATGGCTACACCTTC.

The sample holds a few counts of this clonotype. The chain combines TRBV20-1 with TRBJ1-1; 8 bases match TRBD1. From germline, CDR1 is DFQATT and CDR2 SNEGSKA (reference sequence). V trimming: 6 bases; J trimming: 5 bases; junction bases outside the gene matches: 8. The CDR3 sequence is 13 residues long. The chain's CDR3 is CSAPGQGDTEAFF. The CDR3, as DNA: TGCAGTGCCCCCGGACAGGGAGATACTGAAGCTTTCTTT.

This clonotype appeared a few times. The chain employs TRBV12-3 or TRBV12-4 and TRBJ2-5; no clear D. Trimming took off 3 bases at V and 5 bases at J, with 10 bases between the two ends. The length of the CDR3 is 13 residues. The CDR3 bases are TGTGCCAGCAGTTTTGCGGTATGGGAGACCCAGTACTTC. Protein product: CASSFAVWETQYF.